This passage covers 17 T cell receptor beta chains from one sample sequenced in a study of control samples from healthy donors and cancer patients. Measured with immunoSEQ multiplex PCR; TCRdb has only the in-frame clones, and not every one. The sample carries 150,000 or so clones, 88% recorded once. Sample: blood. All receptors derive from a woman between 25 and 40 years old in good health.

The CDR3 coding sequence is TGTGCCAGCAGGAAGACAGGGTCCAACGAGCAGTACTTC. It specifies CASRKTGSNEQYF. The chain combines TRBV7-2 with TRBJ2-7, with 7 bases identical to TRBD1. This CDR3 is built from 13 residues. V shed 6 bases and J 5 bases; nucleotides not matched to a gene: 7. Germline assignment: CDR1 SGHTA and CDR2 FQGNSA.

The V gene is TRBV6-5, the J gene TRBJ1-5; D is perhaps TRBD1 (5 bases). V shed 8 bases and J shed 2 bases, with 7 bases lying between them. The CDR3 spans 12 residues. Germline V gene sequence: CDR1 MNHEY, CDR2 SVGAGI. CDR3: CASVTGNQPQHF. The CDR3 DNA is TGTGCCAGCGTGACAGGCAATCAGCCCCAGCATTTT.

This sequence joins TRBV11-2 and TRBJ2-7; D tentatively fits TRBD1 or TRBD2 (5 bases each). Germline assignment: CDR1 SGHAT and CDR2 FQNNGV. The CDR3 is made up of 15 amino acids. Deletions cut 3 bases from V and 1 base from J, with 13 bases between. The CDR3 sequence is CASSFARGVSYEQYF. The CDR3 nucleotides are TGTGCCAGCAGCTTTGCCCGGGGCGTATCCTACGAGCAGTACTTC. Filled out from reference TRBV11-2 and TRBJ2-7, the complete variable domain reads EAGVAQSPRYKIIEKRQSVAFWCNPISGHATLYWYQQILGQGPKLLIQFQNNGVVDDSQLPKDRFSAERLKGVDSTLKIQPAKLEDSAVYLCASSFARGVSYEQYFGPGTRLTVT.

In this sample, this clone turned up once. The chain recombines TRBV5-5 with TRBJ2-2; TRBD1 matches 9 bases. Germline assignment: CDR1 SGHKS and CDR2 YYEKEE (reference sequence). The CDR3 sequence is 17 residues long. V shed 5 bases, J shed 6 bases, and the junction held 14 bases outside the gene matches. The chain's CDR3 is CASSPTPGQGPAGELFF. DNA for the CDR3: TGTGCCAGCAGTCCGACCCCGGGACAGGGTCCTGCCGGGGAGCTGTTTTTT.

This chain links TRBV28 with TRBJ1-1; D unresolved. The V end was cut by 3 bases, the J end by 0 bases, with 11 bases between. This CDR3 contains 15 residues. Germline values: CDR1 MDHEN, CDR2 SYDVKM. The chain's CDR3 is CASSFGGILNTEAFF. CDR3 sequence (DNA): TGTGCCAGCAGTTTTGGCGGCATTCTGAACACTGAAGCTTTCTTT.

The chain links TRBV29-1 to TRBJ2-3; D is unclear. The length of the CDR3 is 14 residues. The V gene lost 5 bases and the J gene lost 1 base, with 13 bases spanning the gap. Germline lookup yields CDR1 SQVTM and CDR2 ANQGSEA. The CDR3 here is CSVWGTIRTDTQYF. CDR3 nucleotide sequence: TGCAGCGTTTGGGGAACTATCCGCACAGATACGCAGTATTTT.

This clone was seen just once. The gene calls are TRBV6-5 and TRBJ1-1; the D gene is possibly TRBD1 (5 bases). Germline CDR1 MNHEY, CDR2 SVGAGI. The V and J ends lost 8 bases and 2 bases respectively, with 9 bases between them. The length of the CDR3 is 12 residues. CDR3 DNA: TGTGCCAGCTACAGGTTAAACACTGAAGCTTTCTTT. Protein sequence: CASYRLNTEAFF.

CDR3 DNA sequence: TGTGCCAGCAGCTCTCTAGCGGTATTCAGCACAGATACGCAGTATTTT. This translates into CASSSLAVFSTDTQYF. The J gene is TRBJ2-3, the V gene TRBV9; 7 positions match TRBD2. J was trimmed by 0 bases and V by 4 bases; bases with no gene match: 8. The germline CDR1 and CDR2 sequences are SGDLS and YYNGEE. This CDR3 region has 16 residues.

V gene TRBV27 combines with J gene TRBJ2-7, with a weak D call TRBD2 (6 bases). The V end was cut by 4 bases, the J end by 0 bases, with 13 bases between. The CDR3 runs to 15 residues. Germline lookup yields CDR1 MNHEY and CDR2 SMNVEV (reference sequence). As DNA, the CDR3 is TGTGCCAGCAGTTCAGGACTACGGTCCTCCTACGAGCAGTACTTC. Translated: CASSSGLRSSYEQYF.

V and J are TRBV11-2 and TRBJ2-1; TRBD2 aligns across 8 bases. CDR1 and CDR2 from the germline V gene are SGHAT and FQNNGV. CDR3 size: 16 residues. Trimming took 3 bases from V and 7 from J; bases not matched to a gene: 11. This CDR3 reads CASSLGTGGPDNEQFF. The CDR3 DNA reads TGTGCCAGCAGCTTGGGGACGGGAGGGCCTGATAATGAGCAGTTCTTC. Full variable domain (rest looked up from reference TRBV11-2 and TRBJ2-1): EAGVAQSPRYKIIEKRQSVAFWCNPISGHATLYWYQQILGQGPKLLIQFQNNGVVDDSQLPKDRFSAERLKGVDSTLKIQPAKLEDSAVYLCASSLGTGGPDNEQFFGPGTRLTVL.

This chain joins TRBV5-5 and TRBJ2-7; D could derive from TRBD1 or TRBD2 (5 bases each). Germline CDR1 SGHKS, CDR2 YYEKEE (reference sequence). The CDR3 is 13 amino acids. Trimming pared 4 bases from V and 0 bases from J, leaving 8 bases between. The CDR3 is CASSGTDSYEQYV. The CDR3 bases are TGTGCCAGCAGCGGGACCGACTCCTACGAGCAGTACGTC.

The chain couples TRBV5-1 to TRBJ1-4, with D unresolved. The V and J ends lost 3 bases and 14 bases respectively, with 14 bases between them. CDR1 and CDR2 (germline): SGHRS, YFSETQ. The CDR3 runs 12 residues. The CDR3 loop is CASSSSGLGLFF. DNA of the CDR3: TGCGCCAGCAGCTCATCTGGGCTTGGGCTGTTTTTT.

In DNA form, the CDR3 reads TGTGCCACCAGTGCCCTCACTGCAGTGGGAGAGACCCAGTACTTC. Residues: CATSALTAVGETQYF. The rearrangement joins TRBV24-1 to TRBJ2-5; no definite D call. The CDR3 extends over 15 amino acids. The germline V gene has CDR1 KGHDR and CDR2 SFDVKD. Trimming shortened V by 5 bases and J by 4 bases, and 16 bases separated the two germline ends.

The chain has TRBV2 and TRBJ2-1; maybe TRBD2 (5 bases). Germline V gene lookup returns CDR1 SNHLY and CDR2 FYNNEI. The length of the CDR3 is 13 residues. V dropped 7 bases and J dropped 4 bases, with 11 bases sitting between them. CDR3 sequence (DNA): TGTGCCAGCATGGCTAGCAGTTACAATGAGCAGTTCTTC. Protein sequence: CASMASSYNEQFF. Full variable domain (rest looked up from reference TRBV2 and TRBJ2-1): EPEVTQTPSHQVTQMGQEVILRCVPISNHLYFYWYRQILGQKVEFLVSFYNNEISEKSEIFDDQFSVERPDGSNFTLKIRSTKLEDSAMYFCASMASSYNEQFFGPGTRLTVL.

The gene calls are TRBV7-6 and TRBJ1-6; the D is unclear. This CDR3 is built from 14 residues. Trimming cost V 4 bases and J 2 bases, with 6 bases left between them. The germline gives CDR1 SGHVS, CDR2 FNYEAQ. CDR3 bases: TGTGCCAGCAGCTGGGGAGCCTATAATTCACCCCTCCACTTT. Translation gives CASSWGAYNSPLHF. Full variable domain (missing parts from reference TRBV7-6 and TRBJ1-6): GAGVSQSPRYKVTKRGQDVALRCDPISGHVSLYWYRQALGQGPEFLTYFNYEAQQDKSGLPNDRFSAERPEGSISTLTIQRTEQRDSAMYRCASSWGAYNSPLHFGNGTRLTVT.

This chain joins TRBV3-1 (or the pseudogene TRBV3-2) and TRBJ2-6; possible D gene TRBD2, 5 bases. Germline assignment: CDR1 LGHDT and CDR2 YNNKEL (reference sequence). The CDR3 totals 21 residues. The germline V and J ends were trimmed by 0 bases and 0 bases, with 21 bases remaining between them. CDR3 region: CASSQEFSGTDEDSGANVLTF. CDR3 bases: TGTGCCAGCAGCCAAGAATTCTCGGGAACGGATGAAGACTCTGGGGCCAACGTCCTGACTTTC.

The chain couples TRBV15 to TRBJ1-3, with TRBD1 matching 10 bases. The CDR3 covers 15 residues. The germline V gene encodes CDR1 LNHNV and CDR2 YYDKDF (reference sequence). The V gene end was trimmed by 5 bases and the J gene end by 8 bases; junction bases not matched to a gene: 9. CDR3 sequence: CATSPTTGGLDTIYF. DNA of the CDR3: TGTGCCACCAGCCCCACGACAGGGGGCCTCGACACCATATATTTT. The complete variable domain, with remaining parts taken from reference TRBV15 and TRBJ1-3, reads DAMVIQNPRYQVTQFGKPVTLSCSQTLNHNVMYWYQQKSSQAPKLLFHYYDKDFNNEADTPDNFQSRRPNTSFCFLDIRSPGLGDTAMYLCATSPTTGGLDTIYFGEGSWLTVV.